The next 29 T cell receptor beta chains were all read from a single sample in a study of cytomegalovirus exposure and HLA in healthy donors. PCR amplification relied on 60 Vbeta primers (plus 13 Jbeta primers). Clones were sequenced by immunoSEQ multiplex PCR, and TCRdb holds only the in-frame ones, with some missing. The sample holds about 130,000 clones, approximately 82% seen once. Sequenced sample: PBMCs. The receptors derive from a boy aged 2-15 years in good health and CMV-seronegative.

The chain is built from TRBV5-5 and TRBJ1-1; TRBD1 agrees at 9 bases. Germline lookup yields CDR1 SGHKS and CDR2 YYEKEE (reference sequence). The V and J ends lost 3 bases and 4 bases, in that order; junction bases with no gene match: 7. The CDR3 runs 15 residues. The CDR3 region has the DNA TGTGCCAGCAGCTCTCACAGGGGGCCGGGCACTGAAGCTTTCTTT. It translates to CASSSHRGPGTEAFF.

This chain connects TRBV10-3 to TRBJ2-7; a weak D match, TRBD1 (6 bases). V was pared by 11 bases and J by 1 base, with 9 bases between. CDR3 length equals 11 residues. From germline, CDR1 is ENHRY and CDR2 SYGVKD. DNA of the CDR3: TGTGCCGTAGGACAGTCCTACGAGCAGTACTTC. It codes for CAVGQSYEQYF.

The chain uses TRBV9 and TRBJ2-3, with D hard to call. This CDR3 region has 10 residues. Trimming removed 7 bases at V and 4 bases at J, with 4 bases between. Germline-derived CDR1 and CDR2 are SGDLS and YYNGEE. This chain's CDR3 is CASGADTQYF. The CDR3 DNA reads TGTGCCAGCGGAGCAGATACGCAGTATTTT.

CDR3 in amino acids: CASSPLFPNTEAFF. CDR3 bases: TGTGCCAGCAGCCCCCTTTTCCCGAACACTGAAGCTTTCTTT. The V call is TRBV14, the J call TRBJ1-1; no definite D call. Trimming pared 4 bases from V and 1 base from J, leaving 10 bases between. This CDR3 spans 14 amino acids. Germline loops: CDR1 SGHDN, CDR2 FVKESK. Complete variable domain (other parts from reference TRBV14 and TRBJ1-1): EAGVTQFPSHSVIEKGQTVTLRCDPISGHDNLYWYRRVMGKEIKFLLHFVKESKQDESGMPNNRFLAERTGGTYSTLKVQPAELEDSGVYFCASSPLFPNTEAFFGQGTRLTVV.

In this sample, this clone turned up once. This chain uses TRBV15 with TRBJ2-5, with TRBD2 matching 7 bases. V dropped 0 bases and J dropped 4; count of bases not matched to a gene: 5. Looked up from germline, CDR1 is LNHNV and CDR2 is YYDKDF (reference sequence). The CDR3 is 15 amino acids. CDR3 sequence: CATSREKAGRETQYF. DNA of the CDR3: TGTGCCACCAGCAGAGAAAAAGCGGGAAGAGAGACCCAGTACTTC.

The rearrangement uses TRBV7-8 and TRBJ2-3; D may be TRBD2 (7 bases). The V end lost 1 base, the J end lost 1 base, and 9 bases lay between the germline ends. The CDR3 consists of 15 residues. CDR1 and CDR2 from the germline V gene are SGHVS and FQNEAQ. This CDR3 is CASSLGGGRTDTQYF. The CDR3 bases are TGTGCCAGCAGCTTAGGCGGGGGCCGCACAGATACGCAGTATTTT.

Written as DNA, the CDR3 is TGCGCCAGCAGCGCCGTCCGGGACAGGGGGCGTTTCGCTGAAGCTTTCTTT. This sequence encodes CASSAVRDRGRFAEAFF. The chain combines TRBV5-1 with TRBJ1-1, with 12 bases matching TRBD1. With 4 bases clipped from V and 6 bases from J, the junction kept 13 bases outside the gene matches. This CDR3 spans 17 amino acids. CDR1 is SGHRS and CDR2 is YFSETQ in the germline V gene.

Here the CDR3 reads CASGGTGGGTGELFF. CDR3 nucleotides: TGTGCCAGTGGTGGGACGGGAGGGGGAACCGGGGAGCTGTTTTTT. The J gene is TRBJ2-2, the V gene TRBV19; 8 bases are shared with TRBD2. Looked up from germline, CDR1 is LNHDA and CDR2 is SQIVND (reference sequence). This CDR3 region has 15 residues. V shed 8 bases, J shed 5 bases, and the junction held 10 bases outside the gene matches.

This clone was observed once. The chain links TRBV21-1 to TRBJ2-7; the DNA was not compared with TRBD1, the D call given in the table. TRBV21-1 is a listed pseudogene. The CDR3 has 14 amino acids. CDR3 DNA: TGTGCCAGCAGCAAAAGACAGGTTGCCTACGAGCAGTACGTC. Amino acid sequence: CASSKRQVAYEQYV.

The V gene is TRBV11-2, the J gene TRBJ2-6; D possibly corresponds to TRBD1 (5 bases). The CDR3 length is 13 residues. Trimming pared 1 base from V and 11 bases from J, leaving 9 bases between. CDR1 is SGHAT, CDR2 FQNNGV, per germline. CDR3 amino acids: CASSLGGGDVLTF. CDR3 DNA sequence: TGTGCCAGCAGCTTAGGGGGCGGAGACGTCCTGACTTTC.

J is TRBJ1-5 and V is TRBV21-1; TRBD1, as called in the table, went unchecked against the DNA. TRBV21-1 is a pseudogene locus. The CDR3 runs 19 residues. CDR3 in DNA: TGTGCCAGCAGCAAAGAGAGAACAGGGGAAGGGCCAGCCGGTCAGCCCCAGCATTTT. It encodes CASSKERTGEGPAGQPQHF.

The V call is TRBV29-1, the J call TRBJ1-2, with unresolved D. The CDR3 is 13 amino acids. Germline V gene data show CDR1 as SQVTM and CDR2 as ANQGSEA. The CDR3 DNA reads TGCAGTCATCAAGAGGCAGCAAACTATGGCTACACCTTC. Translation gives CSHQEAANYGYTF.

The rearrangement links TRBV30 to TRBJ1-1, with 7 bases that match TRBD1. V shed 5 bases and J 5 bases; nucleotides not matched to a gene: 8. The CDR3 loop spans 13 amino acids. Germline V gene sequence: CDR1 GTSNPN, CDR2 SVGIG (reference sequence). The CDR3 loop is CAWGKGGATEAFF. The DNA of the CDR3 is TGTGCCTGGGGTAAAGGGGGCGCAACTGAAGCTTTCTTT.

DNA of the CDR3: TGTGCCAGCAGTCCGGGACTAGCGGGGAGTGATGAGCAGTTCTTC. It yields the protein CASSPGLAGSDEQFF. The chain uses TRBV6-5 and TRBJ2-1; 13 bases align to TRBD2. This CDR3 spans 15 amino acids. V shed 5 bases and J 8 bases; nucleotides not matched to a gene: 6. Germline-derived CDR1 and CDR2 are MNHEY and SVGAGI.

This chain connects TRBV15 to TRBJ2-3, with 10 bases that match TRBD1. J was trimmed by 3 bases and V by 1 base; bases with no gene match: 4. CDR1 is LNHNV and CDR2 is YYDKDF in the germline V gene (reference sequence). The CDR3 has 16 residues. CDR3: CATSRGGGQGTDTQYF. For the CDR3, the DNA is TGTGCCACCAGCAGAGGAGGGGGACAGGGGACAGATACGCAGTATTTT.

The genes are TRBV10-1 and TRBJ2-7; 11 nucleotides agree with TRBD2. The V and J ends lost 5 bases and 7 bases, in that order; junction bases with no gene match: 13. Germline V gives CDR1 WNHNN, CDR2 SYGVQD (reference sequence). This CDR3 spans 16 amino acids. In DNA, the CDR3 is TGCGCCAGCAGTCCGAAGGTTAGCGGGAGGGCCTGGGAGCAGTACGTC. Its translation: CASSPKVSGRAWEQYV.

This clone was observed a handful of times. The rearrangement uses TRBV19 and TRBJ1-3; D is perhaps TRBD1 (6 bases). The V end lost 9 bases, the J end lost 0 bases, and 27 bases lay between the germline ends. Germline V CDR1 and CDR2: LNHDA, SQIVND (reference sequence). The CDR3 covers 19 residues. The CDR3 nucleotides read TGTGCCAGAAGGGGCCACTGGGGCAGGGGCCTCCTCTCTGGAAACACCATATATTTT. Its protein is CARRGHWGRGLLSGNTIYF.

This rearrangement joins TRBV5-1 to TRBJ2-5; 9 positions agree with TRBD1. The DNA end favors TRBJ2-7, so the J call may be wrong. Germline loops: CDR1 SGHRS, CDR2 YFSETQ. The CDR3 totals 16 residues. The CDR3 loop reads CASSSVPGQGSYEQYF. CDR3 coding DNA: TGCGCCAGCAGCTCTGTCCCGGGACAGGGTTCCTACGAGCAGTACTTC.

The chain carries TRBV19 and TRBJ1-2, with 7 bases identical to TRBD1. This CDR3 spans 15 amino acids. CDR1 and CDR2 (germline): LNHDA, SQIVND (reference sequence). V lost 2 bases, J lost 2 bases, and 5 bases stayed unmatched. CDR3 in DNA: TGTGCCAGTAGTATACCGACGGGACAGAACTATGGCTACACCTTC. This translates into CASSIPTGQNYGYTF.

The chain is built from TRBV4-2 and TRBJ2-5; perhaps TRBD2 as D (5 bases). Trimming removed 1 base from V and 1 base from J, with 13 bases in between. The CDR3 contains 16 residues. Germline V CDR1 and CDR2: LGHNA, YNFKEQ. This CDR3 reads CASSQVGGASQETQYF. The CDR3 DNA sequence: TGTGCCAGCAGCCAAGTTGGAGGAGCGTCCCAAGAGACCCAGTACTTC.

The chain links TRBV7-3 to TRBJ2-2; maybe TRBD1 (6 bases). V was trimmed by 5 bases and J by 5 bases, leaving 9 bases between them. The CDR3 is 13 amino acids. Germline CDR1 is SGHTA and CDR2 is FQGTGA. CDR3 loop: CASSIQGTGELFF. CDR3 DNA: TGTGCCAGCAGCATACAGGGTACCGGGGAGCTGTTTTTT.

This clone was found a few times. This chain's CDR3 is CASSYRSQETQYF. The DNA for the CDR3 is TGTGCCAGCAGTTACAGGAGTCAAGAGACCCAGTACTTC. J is TRBJ2-5 and V is TRBV6-6, with no clear D. Between the trimmed V and J ends, which lost 2 bases and 2 bases, there was a span of 6 bases. Germline V gives CDR1 MNHNY, CDR2 SVGAGI (reference sequence). The CDR3 spans 13 residues.

The chain uses TRBV10-1 and TRBJ1-3; D not certain. Germline V gene data show CDR1 as WNHNN and CDR2 as SYGVQD (reference sequence). V dropped 1 base and J dropped 0 bases, with 13 bases sitting between them. The CDR3 spans 17 residues. The chain's CDR3 is CASSEYVIPVSGNTIYF. CDR3 bases: TGCGCCAGCAGTGAGTATGTGATTCCGGTCTCTGGAAACACCATATATTTT.

The J gene is TRBJ2-7, the V gene TRBV6-5; 8 bases align to TRBD2. Germline V gene data show CDR1 as MNHEY and CDR2 as SVGAGI. Germline trimming cut 5 bases from V and 9 bases from J; bases unmatched to any gene: 12. This CDR3 region has 14 residues. CDR3 coding DNA: TGTGCCAGCAGTCCCTCTAGCGGGCGCCTCCGGCAGTACGTC. Protein product: CASSPSSGRLRQYV.

The J gene is TRBJ1-1, the V gene TRBV9; weak D call: TRBD1 (6 bases). V lost 4 bases to trimming and J lost 1 base, with 14 bases between them. The germline gives CDR1 SGDLS, CDR2 YYNGEE. The CDR3 is 15 amino acids. As DNA, the CDR3 is TGTGCCAGCAGCCTTCCTCGGGACAAGAACACTGAAGCTTTCTTT. As protein: CASSLPRDKNTEAFF.

The genes are TRBV6-1 and TRBJ2-3; D is possibly TRBD1 (6 bases). This CDR3 is built from 15 residues. Germline CDR1 reads MNHNS; CDR2 reads SASEGT. V was trimmed by 4 bases and J by 2 bases, leaving 13 bases between them. The CDR3 coding sequence is TGTGCCAGCAGTGTTTACAGGGAATCCACAGATACGCAGTATTTT. Its protein product is CASSVYRESTDTQYF.

Only one count was recorded for this clone. The chain couples TRBV7-9 to TRBJ1-1; D may be TRBD1 (5 bases). The germline V gene has CDR1 SEHNR and CDR2 FQNEAQ (reference sequence). V dropped 3 bases and J dropped 8 bases, with 10 bases sitting between them. The CDR3 is made up of 12 amino acids. The CDR3 sequence: CASSLTVLEAFF. In DNA, the CDR3 is TGTGCCAGCAGCTTGACAGTTCTCGAAGCTTTCTTT.

The rearrangement uses TRBV30 and TRBJ2-1; possible D gene TRBD2, 6 bases. Germline lookup yields CDR1 GTSNPN and CDR2 SVGIG (reference sequence). Trimming stripped 1 base from V and 0 bases from J, with 10 bases between. This CDR3 is 15 amino acids long. CDR3 region: CAWSGGVSSYNEQFF. CDR3 DNA: TGTGCCTGGAGTGGGGGGGTGAGCTCCTACAATGAGCAGTTCTTC.

V is TRBV9 and J is TRBJ2-6; D is unresolved. The CDR3 has 14 residues. Trimming stripped 3 bases from V and 2 bases from J, with 6 bases between. Germline V gene lookup returns CDR1 SGDLS and CDR2 YYNGEE. CDR3: CASSDSPGANVLTF. DNA of the CDR3: TGTGCCAGCAGCGATAGTCCTGGGGCCAACGTCCTGACTTTC.